This TCR beta chain was sequenced during a study of shared clonotypes between healthy human individuals. Looking at the study overall: Plates per donor: three CD4 naive, three CD4 memory, two CD8 naive, one CD8 memory. Study conclusions and caveats: Since donors were few, the genetic and exposure-history diversity represented was limited.

Once extracted for a subset, genomic DNA was divided evenly among several immunoSEQ plates. Replicate PCRs for sorted subsets used 200 to 250 ng DNA; this equaled 25,000 to 35,000 T cell genomes. Sequencing was performed with immunoSEQ multiplex PCR; in TCRdb, only in-frame clones are kept and a portion is missing. The data hold about 1 million clones, with more than 65% observed a single time. With respect to this clone: The antigen remains unidentified.

CDR3 length: 17 amino acids. With 1 base removed from V and 3 bases from J, the gap between germline ends came to 16 bases. CDR1 SGHTA and CDR2 FQGNSA come from the germline V gene. This chain links TRBV7-2 with TRBJ2-1, with a possible D match to TRBD1 (5 bases). Sequenced material: memory CD4+ T cells sorted from blood. Subset indicated: CD45RA-negative fraction. This clonotype was obtained from a man between 18 and 29 years old in good health. CDR3 sequence: CASSLVGWGSLYNEQFF. CDR3 bases: TGTGCCAGCAGCTTAGTGGGGTGGGGCAGCCTCTACAATGAGCAGTTCTTC.